The entry below describes one T cell receptor beta chain. What it recognizes is unknown. Noted time point: week 47, end of study. Each dose of the vaccine consisted of 300 ug of mutant IDH1 20-mer peptide, with topical imiquimod. This record comes from a study of a mutant IDH1 vaccine in newly diagnosed glioma. Study details: V12 came at week 35, V13 at week 47.

Data came from immunoSEQ multiplex PCR; TCRdb stores just in-frame clones and leaves some out. The table has tens of thousands of clones, roughly 87% seen once. The length of the CDR3 is 14 residues. Trimming shortened V by 4 bases and J by 1 base, and 8 bases separated the two germline ends. CDR1 is MDHEN, CDR2 SYDVKM, per germline. The TCR comes from a man younger than 40 with glioma. The sample was PBMCs, taken from a glioma patient whose treatment included an IDH1 peptide vaccine. The V gene is TRBV28, the J gene TRBJ1-3; D is uncertain. DNA for the CDR3: TGTGCCAGCAGTTACGGCTTATCTGGAAACACCATATATTTT. Protein product: CASSYGLSGNTIYF. The full variable domain, its missing parts supplied by reference TRBV28 and TRBJ1-3, is DVKVTQSSRYLVKRTGEKVFLECVQDMDHENMFWYRQDPGLGLRLIYFSYDVKMKEKGDIPEGYSVSREKKERFSLILESASTNQTSMYLCASSYGLSGNTIYFGEGSWLTVV.